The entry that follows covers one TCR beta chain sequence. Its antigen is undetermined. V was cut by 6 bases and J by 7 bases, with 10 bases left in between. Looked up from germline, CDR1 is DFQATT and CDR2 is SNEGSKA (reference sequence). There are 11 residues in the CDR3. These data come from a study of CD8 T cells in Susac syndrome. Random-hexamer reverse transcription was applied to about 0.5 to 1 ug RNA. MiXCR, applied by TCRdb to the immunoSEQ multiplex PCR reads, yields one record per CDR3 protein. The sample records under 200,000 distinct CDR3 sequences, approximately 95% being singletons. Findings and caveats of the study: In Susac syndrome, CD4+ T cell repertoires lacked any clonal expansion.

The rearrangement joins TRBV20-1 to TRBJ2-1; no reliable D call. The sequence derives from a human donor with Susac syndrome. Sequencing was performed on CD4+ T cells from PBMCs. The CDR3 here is CSAPRWNEQFF. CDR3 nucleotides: TGCAGTGCCCCGCGGTGGAATGAGCAGTTCTTC.